Shown below are 26 T cell receptor beta chains from a single sample sequenced in a study of naive and memory T cell subsets. An equimolar mix of two oligonucleotides served as the beta constant-region primer for TRBC1 and TRBC2. Using its own MiXCR run on the UMI-ligation and nested PCR reads, TCRdb lists one record per CDR3 protein. This repertoire shows approximately 85,000 distinct CDR3 sequences, around 6.5% found once; its top ten account for 1.6%. Sample: central memory CD4+ T cells from blood. The receptors stem from a human donor in good health.

This clonotype was recorded many times. The chain joins TRBV6-6 to TRBJ2-3, with a weak D call TRBD2 (6 bases). CDR3 length: 14 residues. Trimming cost V 7 bases and J 10 bases, with 21 bases left between them. CDR1 and CDR2 from the germline V gene are MNHNY and SVGAGI (reference sequence). The CDR3 coding sequence is TGTGCCAGCACCCCGCCGGGGCTAGCGAGGTCGCAGTATTTT. Its translation: CASTPPGLARSQYF.

This clonotype was detected many times. The CDR3 loop reads CASSLQGSQETQYF. The CDR3, as DNA: TGTGCCAGCAGTTTACAGGGGAGCCAAGAGACCCAGTACTTC. The genes are TRBV7-2 and TRBJ2-5; TRBD1 matches 7 bases. Germline values: CDR1 SGHTA, CDR2 FQGNSA. The CDR3 covers 14 residues. V was pared by 6 bases and J by 1 base, with 5 bases of the junction left unmatched. Full variable domain (remainder filled in from reference TRBV7-2 and TRBJ2-5): GAGVSQSPSNKVTEKGKDVELRCDPISGHTALYWYRQSLGQGLEFLIYFQGNSAPDKSGLPSDRFSAERTGGSVSTLTIQRTQQEDSAVYLCASSLQGSQETQYFGPGTRLLVL.

This clonotype was found many times. The chain employs TRBV27 and TRBJ1-1, with D perhaps TRBD1 (6 bases). This CDR3 is 15 amino acids long. CDR1 MNHEY and CDR2 SMNVEV come from the germline V gene (reference sequence). V dropped 6 bases and J dropped 5 bases, with 19 bases sitting between them. Written as DNA, the CDR3 is TGTGCCAGCAGCCGCGGGGGCAGGCGGAATACTGAAGCTTTCTTT. It yields the protein CASSRGGRRNTEAFF.

This clonotype came up a few times. Written as DNA, the CDR3 is TGTGCCAGCGCCACGGGTGTGGGAGAGGAAAAACTGTTTTTT. Translated: CASATGVGEEKLFF. The chain carries TRBV3-1 and TRBJ1-4; D is unresolved. V lost 8 bases to trimming and J lost 8 bases, with 18 bases between them. This CDR3 spans 14 amino acids. Germline CDR1 is LGHDT and CDR2 is YNNKEL (reference sequence).

This clonotype was counted many times. One end of the junction is discordant with germline, which a read error may explain. The chain carries TRBV2 and TRBJ1-1; D uncertain. Looked up from germline, CDR1 is SNHLY and CDR2 is FYNNEI. The CDR3 length is 14 residues. CDR3 protein: CASIETGFNTEAFF. In DNA form, the CDR3 reads TGTGCCAGCATTGAAACGGGCTTTAACACTGAAGCTTTCTTT.

V is TRBV5-5 and J is TRBJ2-6, with D possibly matching TRBD1 (6 bases). CDR1 is SGHKS, CDR2 YYEKEE, per germline (reference sequence). The CDR3 has 16 residues. Trimming removed 2 bases at V and 0 bases at J, with 9 bases between. This CDR3 is CASSFTGSSGANVLTF. The CDR3 bases are TGTGCCAGCAGCTTTACAGGGAGCTCTGGGGCCAACGTCCTGACTTTC.

This clonotype has at least ten counts. The chain combines TRBV4-3 with TRBJ2-1; TRBD2 aligns across 9 bases. Looked up from germline, CDR1 is LGHNA and CDR2 is YSLEER. Trimming at V came to 0 bases and at J to 4 bases, leaving 7 bases not matched to a gene. The CDR3 contains 17 residues. The CDR3 sequence is CASSQDIGLAGYNEQFF. CDR3 DNA: TGCGCCAGCAGCCAAGATATAGGGCTAGCGGGATACAATGAGCAGTTCTTC.

This clonotype was counted ten times or more. The chain joins TRBV6-1 to TRBJ1-1; no clear D gene. Germline CDR1 reads MNHNS; CDR2 reads SASEGT. Trimming removed 2 bases at V and 7 bases at J, with 14 bases between. The CDR3 runs to 14 residues. CDR3 region: CASSEKSFRSEAFF. The CDR3 region has the DNA TGTGCCAGCAGTGAAAAAAGTTTTCGCAGTGAAGCTTTCTTT.

This clonotype was recorded many times. The chain recombines TRBV29-1 with TRBJ2-3; TRBD2 might be the D (5 bases). This CDR3 comprises 16 residues. Trimming stripped 4 bases from V and 1 base from J, with 18 bases between. CDR1 and CDR2 (germline): SQVTM, ANQGSEA. The CDR3 DNA is TGCAGCGTTGTCGGGATCTCTGGACGCGGCACAGATACGCAGTATTTT. This translates into CSVVGISGRGTDTQYF.

The chain combines TRBV7-8 with TRBJ1-3, with a possible D match to TRBD1 (5 bases). Germline-derived CDR1 and CDR2 are SGHVS and FQNEAQ. This CDR3 is built from 16 residues. V lost 1 base and J lost 1, with 11 bases in between. The CDR3 reads CASSLVGQGSGNTIYF. The CDR3 DNA reads as TGTGCCAGCAGCTTAGTGGGGCAGGGTTCTGGAAACACCATATATTTT.

This clonotype showed up many times. CDR3: CASKTRKDEKLFF. CDR3 DNA: TGTGCCAGCAAGACGCGAAAGGATGAAAAACTGTTTTTT. The chain is built from TRBV28 and TRBJ1-4; D is undetermined. The V end was cut by 7 bases, the J end by 6 bases, with 12 bases between. The germline V gene has CDR1 MDHEN and CDR2 SYDVKM. This CDR3 has 13 amino acids.

This clonotype was counted many times. The genes are TRBV7-3 and TRBJ2-3; D is unresolved. The ends were cut back, 2 bases at V and 6 bases at J, with 6 bases in the middle. From germline, CDR1 is SGHTA and CDR2 FQGTGA. The CDR3 is made up of 12 amino acids. DNA of the CDR3: TGTGCCAGCAGCTTATTTTCCGATACGCAGTATTTT. Its protein is CASSLFSDTQYF.

The sample holds many counts of this clonotype. This chain connects TRBV2 to TRBJ1-2; TRBD1 aligns across 11 bases. The CDR3 totals 13 residues. Germline-derived CDR1 and CDR2 are SNHLY and FYNNEI. J was trimmed by 7 bases and V by 8 bases; bases with no gene match: 6. CDR3 in DNA: TGTGCCAGCCATGGACAGGGGGCGGCTGGCTACACCTTC. Its protein is CASHGQGAAGYTF.

This clonotype was observed at least ten times. V is TRBV2 and J is TRBJ1-5; 8 bases align to TRBD1. V dropped 5 bases and J dropped 3; count of bases not matched to a gene: 3. This CDR3 has 14 amino acids. Germline CDR1 and CDR2: SNHLY and FYNNEI. The CDR3 DNA reads as TGTGCCAGCAGTCCGGACAGGGTCAATCAGCCCCAGCATTTT. Protein sequence: CASSPDRVNQPQHF.

The chain is built from TRBV19 and TRBJ1-2; D is unresolved. Per germline, CDR1 LNHDA and CDR2 SQIVND (reference sequence). V lost 5 bases and J 0 bases, leaving 13 bases between the germline ends. The CDR3 contains 15 residues. The CDR3 nucleotides read TGTGCCAGTAGTGTAAAACGCGGAGCTAACTATGGCTACACCTTC. This translates into CASSVKRGANYGYTF.

This clonotype was counted many times. The genes are TRBV19 and TRBJ1-1; D is undetermined. The germline CDR1 and CDR2 sequences are LNHDA and SQIVND (reference sequence). The CDR3 sequence is 14 residues long. The V gene lost 3 bases and the J gene lost 0 bases, with 8 bases spanning the gap. The CDR3 loop is CASSIKGLNTEAFF. The DNA of the CDR3 is TGTGCCAGTAGTATTAAGGGTTTGAACACTGAAGCTTTCTTT.

This clonotype has just a few counts. The chain carries TRBV2 and TRBJ2-1; tentatively, D is TRBD2 (5 bases). The CDR3 covers 13 residues. Germline assignment: CDR1 SNHLY and CDR2 FYNNEI. With 4 bases removed from V and 11 bases from J, the gap between germline ends came to 15 bases. As DNA, the CDR3 is TGTGCCAGCAGTGGGGAGCCGGCGAGGAAGCAGTTCTTC. It is translated as CASSGEPARKQFF.

In this sample, this clonotype turned up many times. DNA of the CDR3: TGTGCCAGCAGCCAAGGGATTCGGACTGAAGCTTTCTTT. Translated: CASSQGIRTEAFF. The chain has TRBV3-1 and TRBJ1-1; no definite D call. The CDR3 is 13 residues long. Trimming took 1 base from V and 5 from J, leaving 8 bases between them. CDR1 and CDR2 (germline): LGHDT, YNNKEL (reference sequence).

This clonotype appeared a few times. The genes are TRBV6-1 and TRBJ2-7; D is perhaps TRBD1 or TRBD2 (7 bases each). The germline V gene encodes CDR1 MNHNS and CDR2 SASEGT. The CDR3 has 13 residues. The V end was cut by 3 bases, the J end by 4 bases, with 10 bases between. Here the CDR3 DNA reads TGTGCCAGCAGTGACAGGGGGGGTTACGAGCAGTACTTC. It translates to CASSDRGGYEQYF.

A few counts support this clonotype. The chain recombines TRBV27 with TRBJ1-5, with TRBD1 as a possible D gene (5 bases). The V and J ends lost 6 bases and 1 base respectively, with 13 bases between them. The CDR3 has 15 residues. Germline assignment: CDR1 MNHEY and CDR2 SMNVEV (reference sequence). CDR3 amino acids: CASRDSGGSNQPQHF. The CDR3 region has the DNA TGTGCCAGCAGGGACTCCGGGGGGAGCAATCAGCCCCAGCATTTT.

This clonotype was counted ten times or more. The chain links TRBV29-1 to TRBJ2-5; 8 positions match TRBD1. With 7 bases clipped from V and 1 base from J, the junction kept 2 bases outside the gene matches. This CDR3 has 12 amino acids. CDR1 and CDR2 (germline): SQVTM, ANQGSEA. The DNA of the CDR3 is TGCAGCGCCGGACAGGGCCAAGAGACCCAGTACTTC. It specifies CSAGQGQETQYF.

V and J are TRBV15 and TRBJ2-7; 7 positions agree with TRBD1. The germline V gene encodes CDR1 LNHNV and CDR2 YYDKDF (reference sequence). V shed 0 bases and J 4 bases; nucleotides not matched to a gene: 6. The CDR3 consists of 15 residues. CDR3 nucleotides: TGTGCCACCAGCAGAGAAGGGGGCGGACATTACGAGCAGTACTTC. It specifies CATSREGGGHYEQYF.

This clonotype was recorded many times. The chain combines TRBV10-3 with TRBJ1-3; no clear D. Trimming removed 4 bases at V and 4 bases at J, with 20 bases between. The CDR3 runs to 17 residues. CDR1 is ENHRY, CDR2 SYGVKD, per germline. Here the CDR3 DNA reads TGTGCCATCAGTGGCGACCCGCAAGGATATGCAGGAAACACCATATATTTT. Encoded protein: CAISGDPQGYAGNTIYF.

The rearrangement joins TRBV13 to TRBJ1-6; D is unresolved. The germline V and J ends were trimmed by 5 bases and 3 bases, with 20 bases remaining between them. In germline, CDR1 is PRHDT, CDR2 FYEKMQ (reference sequence). The CDR3 is 18 amino acids. Here the CDR3 reads CASSDRTNRRHYNSPLHF. DNA of the CDR3: TGTGCCAGCAGCGACCGGACCAACCGCCGGCACTATAATTCACCCCTCCACTTT.

This rearrangement joins TRBV5-1 to TRBJ2-7; TRBD2 matches 7 bases. Germline CDR1 reads SGHRS; CDR2 reads YFSETQ. CDR3 length: 14 residues. V lost 4 bases to trimming and J lost 6 bases; unmatched junction nucleotides: 10. The CDR3 nucleotides are TGCGCCAGCAGCCCCGGGACTAATTCTCCCGAGCAGTACTTC. Amino acids: CASSPGTNSPEQYF.

This clonotype occurred a few times. This chain joins TRBV20-1 and TRBJ2-1; tentative D call: TRBD1 (5 bases). This CDR3 is 14 amino acids long. Germline CDR1 DFQATT, CDR2 SNEGSKA (reference sequence). V lost 6 bases, J lost 4 bases, and 16 bases lay in between. CDR3 nucleotide sequence: TGCAGTGCAGCCAGGGTAGGGGTATACAATGAGCAGTTCTTC. Residues: CSAARVGVYNEQFF.